This T cell receptor (beta chain) was recovered during a study of blood T cell repertoires in COVID-19. Study in general: Italy, Spain and the United States were the sources of the convalescent and acute COVID-19 samples. T cells, B-cell-depleted T cells, or PBMCs provided the cDNA or gDNA that served as material.

Using immunoSEQ multiplex PCR, the repertoire was profiled, and TCRdb retains in-frame clones only, with some absent. The sample holds around 50,000 clones, 89% seen once. V shed 7 bases and J 0 bases; nucleotides not matched to a gene: 26. From germline, CDR1 is MGHRA and CDR2 YSYEKL. The CDR3 totals 22 residues. Sequencing was done on a sample of peripheral blood. The sequence was obtained from a human donor in a cohort sampled during active COVID-19. The rearrangement joins TRBV4-1 to TRBJ1-3, with 8 nucleotides matching TRBD1. CDR3 sequence: CASTQSPLDRGWTPDSGNTIYF. CDR3 sequence (DNA): TGCGCCAGCACCCAGTCCCCCCTAGACAGGGGCTGGACGCCTGACTCTGGAAACACCATATATTTT.